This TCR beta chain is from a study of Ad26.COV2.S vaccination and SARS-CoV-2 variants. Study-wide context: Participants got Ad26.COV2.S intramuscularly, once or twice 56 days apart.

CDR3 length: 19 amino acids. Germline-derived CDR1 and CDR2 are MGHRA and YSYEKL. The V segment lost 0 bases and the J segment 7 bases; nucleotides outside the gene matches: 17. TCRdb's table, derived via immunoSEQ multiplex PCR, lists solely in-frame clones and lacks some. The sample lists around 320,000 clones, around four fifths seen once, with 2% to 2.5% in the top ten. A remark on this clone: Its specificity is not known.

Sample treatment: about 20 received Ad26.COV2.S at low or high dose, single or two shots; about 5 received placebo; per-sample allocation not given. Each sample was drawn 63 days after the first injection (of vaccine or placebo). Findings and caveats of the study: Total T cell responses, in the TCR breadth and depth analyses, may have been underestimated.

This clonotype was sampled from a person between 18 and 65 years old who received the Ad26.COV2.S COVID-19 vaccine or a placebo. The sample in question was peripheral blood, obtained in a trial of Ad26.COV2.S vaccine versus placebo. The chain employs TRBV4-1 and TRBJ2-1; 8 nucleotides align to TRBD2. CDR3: CASSQDAGGFLSRGNEQFF. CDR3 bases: TGCGCCAGCAGCCAAGATGCGGGGGGATTCCTCTCAAGGGGTAATGAGCAGTTCTTC.